This TCR beta chain was recovered during a study of long-term antiretroviral therapy in people with HIV. Study-wide results and limits: Older ART regimens may have been in use when blood was drawn between about 2004 and 2018. At every time point, clones expanded before ART dominated the repertoire. Diversity rose after ART but stayed below transplant donor controls.

They ran version v3.0 of the immunoSEQ assay at survey level. Some clones are missing from TCRdb's copy, which holds only in-frame ones; the method was immunoSEQ multiplex PCR. The repertoire consists of more than 25,000 clones, with roughly 80% occurring once and the leading ten covering 11%. The CDR3 has 13 amino acids. The V gene lost 5 bases and the J gene lost 3 bases, with 10 bases spanning the gap. CDR1 is MDHEN, CDR2 SYDVKM, per germline. Concerning this clone: Its antigen is unidentified.

The chain employs TRBV28 and TRBJ1-2, with D perhaps matching TRBD1 (5 bases). The clonotype originates from a man aged 30-40 years with HIV. The specimen comprised unsorted PBMCs, sampled 2.1 years after starting antiretroviral therapy. The CDR3 nucleotides read TGTGCCAGCAGTGCCAGGGCGGACTATGGCTACACCTTC. Translating it yields CASSARADYGYTF.